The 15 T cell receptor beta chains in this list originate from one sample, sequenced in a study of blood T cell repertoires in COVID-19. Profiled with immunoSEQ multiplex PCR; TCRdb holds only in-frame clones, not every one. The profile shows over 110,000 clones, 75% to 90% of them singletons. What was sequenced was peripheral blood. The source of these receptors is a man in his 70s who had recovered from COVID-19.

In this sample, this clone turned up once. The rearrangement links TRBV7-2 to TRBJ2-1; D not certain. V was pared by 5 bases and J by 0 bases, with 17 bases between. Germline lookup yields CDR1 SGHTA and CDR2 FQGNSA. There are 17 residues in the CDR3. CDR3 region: CASSPMVRGPSYNEQFF. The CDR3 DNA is TGTGCCAGCAGCCCCATGGTGCGCGGTCCCTCCTACAATGAGCAGTTCTTC.

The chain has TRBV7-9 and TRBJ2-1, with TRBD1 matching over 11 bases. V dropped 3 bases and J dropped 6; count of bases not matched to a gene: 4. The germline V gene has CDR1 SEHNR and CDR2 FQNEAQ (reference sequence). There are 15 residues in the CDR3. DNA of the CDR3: TGTGCCAGCAGCTTGGGACAGGGGGTTGGCAATGAGCAGTTCTTC. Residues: CASSLGQGVGNEQFF. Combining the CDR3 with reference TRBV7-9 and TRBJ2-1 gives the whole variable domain DTGVSQNPRHKITKRGQNVTFRCDPISEHNRLYWYRQTLGQGPEFLTYFQNEAQLEKSRLLSDRFSAERPKGSFSTLEIQRTEQGDSAMYLCASSLGQGVGNEQFFGPGTRLTVL.

As DNA, the CDR3 is TGTGCCACCTGTAGTAACCGACAGAGCACAGATACGCAGTATTTT. Protein product: CATCSNRQSTDTQYF. V usage is TRBV19 and J usage is TRBJ2-3, with D perhaps matching TRBD1 (5 bases). The CDR3 length is 15 residues. The germline CDR1 and CDR2 sequences are LNHDA and SQIVND (reference sequence). Between the trimmed V and J ends, which lost 10 bases and 0 bases, there was a span of 17 bases.

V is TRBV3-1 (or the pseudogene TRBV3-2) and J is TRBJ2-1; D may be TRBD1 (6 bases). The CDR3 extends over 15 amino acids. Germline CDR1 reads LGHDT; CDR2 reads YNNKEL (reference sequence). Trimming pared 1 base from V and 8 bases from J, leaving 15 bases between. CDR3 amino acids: CASSQGGLGKDEQFF. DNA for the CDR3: TGTGCCAGCAGCCAAGGGGGGCTAGGTAAGGATGAGCAGTTCTTC.

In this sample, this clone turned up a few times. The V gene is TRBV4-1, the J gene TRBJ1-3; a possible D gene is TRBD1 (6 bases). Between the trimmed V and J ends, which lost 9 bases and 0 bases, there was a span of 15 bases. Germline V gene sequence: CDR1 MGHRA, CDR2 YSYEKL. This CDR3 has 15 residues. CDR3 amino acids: CASSDSRISGNTIYF. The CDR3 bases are TGCGCCAGTTCGGACAGCCGCATCTCTGGAAACACCATATATTTT.

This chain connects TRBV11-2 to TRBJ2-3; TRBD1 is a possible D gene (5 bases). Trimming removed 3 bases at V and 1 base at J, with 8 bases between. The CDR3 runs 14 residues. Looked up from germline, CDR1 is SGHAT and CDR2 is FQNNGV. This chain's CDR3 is CASSFSRGTDTQYF. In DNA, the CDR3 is TGTGCCAGCAGCTTTAGCAGGGGCACAGATACGCAGTATTTT.

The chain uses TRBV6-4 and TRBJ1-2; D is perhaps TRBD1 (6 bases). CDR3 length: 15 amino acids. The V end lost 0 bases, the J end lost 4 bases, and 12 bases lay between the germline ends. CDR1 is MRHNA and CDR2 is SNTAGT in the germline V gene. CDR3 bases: TGTGCCAGCAGTGACTCGAGGGGGGGCAGCTATGGCTACACCTTC. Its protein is CASSDSRGGSYGYTF.

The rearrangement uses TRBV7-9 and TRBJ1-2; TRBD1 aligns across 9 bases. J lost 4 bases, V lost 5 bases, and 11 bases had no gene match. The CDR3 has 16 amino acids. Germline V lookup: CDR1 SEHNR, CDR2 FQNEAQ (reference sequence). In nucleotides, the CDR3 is TGTGCCAGCAGCCCCTGGGGACAGGGCCTGGGCTATGGCTACACCTTC. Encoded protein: CASSPWGQGLGYGYTF. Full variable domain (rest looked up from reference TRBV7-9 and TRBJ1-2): DTGVSQNPRHKITKRGQNVTFRCDPISEHNRLYWYRQTLGQGPEFLTYFQNEAQLEKSRLLSDRFSAERPKGSFSTLEIQRTEQGDSAMYLCASSPWGQGLGYGYTFGSGTRLTVV.

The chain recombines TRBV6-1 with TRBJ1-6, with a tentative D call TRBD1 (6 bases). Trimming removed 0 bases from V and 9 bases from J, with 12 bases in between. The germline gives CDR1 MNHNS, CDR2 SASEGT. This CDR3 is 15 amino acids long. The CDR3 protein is CASSEAQQGSSPLHF. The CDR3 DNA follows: TGTGCCAGCAGTGAAGCGCAGCAGGGGTCTTCACCCCTCCACTTT.

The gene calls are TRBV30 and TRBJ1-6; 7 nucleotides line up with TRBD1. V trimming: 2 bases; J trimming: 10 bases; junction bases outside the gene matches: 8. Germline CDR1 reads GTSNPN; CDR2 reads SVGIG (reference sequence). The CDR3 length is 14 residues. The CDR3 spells CAWSSWDRGSPLHF. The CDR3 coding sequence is TGTGCCTGGAGTTCATGGGACAGAGGATCACCCCTCCACTTT. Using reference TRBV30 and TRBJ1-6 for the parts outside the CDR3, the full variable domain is SQTIHQWPATLVQPVGSPLSLECTVEGTSNPNLYWYRQAAGRGLQLLFYSVGIGQISSEVPQNLSASRPQDRQFILSSKKLLLSDSGFYLCAWSSWDRGSPLHFGNGTRLTVT.

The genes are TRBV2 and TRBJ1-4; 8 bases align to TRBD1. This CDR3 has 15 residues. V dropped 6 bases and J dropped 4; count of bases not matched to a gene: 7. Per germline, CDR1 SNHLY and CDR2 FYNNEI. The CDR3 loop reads CASRDAGGVNEKLFF. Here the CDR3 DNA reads TGTGCCAGCAGAGACGCAGGGGGCGTTAATGAAAAACTGTTTTTT. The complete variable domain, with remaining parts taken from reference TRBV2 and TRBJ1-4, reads EPEVTQTPSHQVTQMGQEVILRCVPISNHLYFYWYRQILGQKVEFLVSFYNNEISEKSEIFDDQFSVERPDGSNFTLKIRSTKLEDSAMYFCASRDAGGVNEKLFFGSGTQLSVL.

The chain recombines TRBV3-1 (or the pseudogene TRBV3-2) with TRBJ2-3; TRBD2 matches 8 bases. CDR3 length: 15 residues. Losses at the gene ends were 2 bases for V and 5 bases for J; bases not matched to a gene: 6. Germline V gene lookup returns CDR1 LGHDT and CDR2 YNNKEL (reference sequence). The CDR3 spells CASSQQAGAGDTQYF. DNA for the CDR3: TGTGCCAGCAGCCAACAAGCGGGAGCGGGAGATACGCAGTATTTT.

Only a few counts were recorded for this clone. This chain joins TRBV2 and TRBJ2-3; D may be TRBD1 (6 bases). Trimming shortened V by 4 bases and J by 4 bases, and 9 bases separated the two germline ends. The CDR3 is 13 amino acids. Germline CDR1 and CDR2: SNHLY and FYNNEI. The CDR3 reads CASSGQGSDTQYF. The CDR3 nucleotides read TGTGCCAGCAGTGGTCAGGGGTCAGATACGCAGTATTTT.

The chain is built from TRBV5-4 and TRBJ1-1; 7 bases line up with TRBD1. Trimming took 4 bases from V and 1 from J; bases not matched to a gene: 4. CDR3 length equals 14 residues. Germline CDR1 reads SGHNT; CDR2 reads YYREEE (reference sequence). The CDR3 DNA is TGTGCCAGCAGCGACAGGGACTGGAACACTGAAGCTTTCTTT. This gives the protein CASSDRDWNTEAFF.

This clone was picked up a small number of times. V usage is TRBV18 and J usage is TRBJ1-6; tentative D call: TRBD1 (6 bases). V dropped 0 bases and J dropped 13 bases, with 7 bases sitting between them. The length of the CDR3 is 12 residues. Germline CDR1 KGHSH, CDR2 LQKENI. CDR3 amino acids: CASSPPQGPLHF. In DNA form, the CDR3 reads TGTGCCAGCTCACCACCCCAGGGGCCCCTCCACTTT.